This passage covers 31 T cell receptor beta chains from one sample sequenced in a study of radiotherapy plus CTLA-4 blockade in lung cancer. Clones were sequenced by immunoSEQ multiplex PCR, and TCRdb holds only the in-frame ones, with some missing. Among about 51,000 clones listed, roughly 80% were seen once. The sample here was peripheral blood, taken from a patient treated with radiotherapy plus ipilimumab. These receptors all come from a human donor with non-small cell lung cancer who had a complete response to radiotherapy plus ipilimumab.

This rearrangement joins TRBV9 to TRBJ2-5, with D hard to call. CDR1 is SGDLS and CDR2 is YYNGEE in the germline V gene. This CDR3 comprises 15 residues. V lost 0 bases and J 2 bases, leaving 11 bases between the germline ends. The CDR3 is CASSVDTQVQETQYF. The CDR3 DNA is TGTGCCAGCAGCGTAGACACGCAGGTACAAGAGACCCAGTACTTC.

The chain couples TRBV4-1 to TRBJ1-3; TRBD1 matches at 8 bases. J gave up 4 bases and V 3 bases, and 5 bases lay outside the gene matches. Germline-derived CDR1 and CDR2 are MGHRA and YSYEKL. The CDR3 is 15 residues long. The CDR3 sequence is CASSHDRGGGNTIYF. The CDR3 nucleotides read TGCGCCAGCAGCCACGACAGGGGTGGAGGAAACACCATATATTTT.

This clone has a handful of counts. The chain has TRBV7-9 and TRBJ1-5, with a weak D call TRBD1 (6 bases). Germline V gene lookup returns CDR1 SEHNR and CDR2 FQNEAQ (reference sequence). The ends were cut back, 1 base at V and 4 bases at J, with 8 bases in the middle. The CDR3 contains 14 residues. CDR3 DNA: TGTGCCAGCAGCTTAGGTACAGGGAATCAGCCCCAGCATTTT. Translation gives CASSLGTGNQPQHF.

The chain is built from TRBV2 and TRBJ1-1; no firm D call. The CDR3 is 13 residues long. The V and J ends lost 1 base and 6 bases respectively, with 9 bases between them. Germline CDR1 and CDR2: SNHLY and FYNNEI. This chain's CDR3 is CASSEESGAEAFF. As DNA, the CDR3 is TGTGCCAGCAGTGAAGAGAGTGGTGCTGAAGCTTTCTTT.

This clone has only a few counts. The chain uses TRBV6-1 and TRBJ1-5, with unresolved D. CDR3 length equals 14 residues. CDR1 is MNHNS, CDR2 SASEGT, per germline. Trimming left V 3 bases short and J 7 bases short, with 13 bases between. The CDR3 DNA reads TGTGCCAGCAGTGATCACGGGGTGGGGCAGCCCCAGCATTTT. Residues: CASSDHGVGQPQHF.

The chain carries TRBV5-6 and TRBJ2-3; D might be TRBD2 (5 bases). This CDR3 spans 15 amino acids. Per the germline V gene, CDR1 is SGHDT and CDR2 is YYEEEE. Trimming cost V 4 bases and J 2 bases, with 14 bases left between them. Here the CDR3 DNA reads TGTGCCAGCAGCATCTCAAGGACTGACACAGATACGCAGTATTTT. It is translated as CASSISRTDTDTQYF.

The rearrangement joins TRBV5-3 to TRBJ2-7; 9 bases fit TRBD1. TRBV5-3 is an ORF, with its function uncertain. The CDR3 has 14 amino acids. V gave up 1 base and J gave up 5 bases; unmatched junction bases: 4. Here the CDR3 reads CARSLPGQGNEQYV. CDR3 nucleotide sequence: TGTGCCAGAAGCTTGCCCGGACAGGGGAACGAGCAGTACGTC.

This clone was detected once. The chain carries TRBV11-2 and TRBJ2-1; 7 bases are shared with TRBD2. V was pared by 6 bases and J by 5 bases, with 10 bases of the junction left unmatched. Germline V gene data show CDR1 as SGHAT and CDR2 as FQNNGV. This CDR3 is built from 15 residues. CDR3 in amino acids: CASSPGLVTHNEQFF. As DNA, the CDR3 is TGTGCCAGCAGTCCCGGACTAGTGACTCACAATGAGCAGTTCTTC.

V and J are TRBV6-5 and TRBJ1-1; no definite D call. Trimming removed 0 bases at V and 0 bases at J, with 11 bases between. This CDR3 is built from 16 residues. Germline V gene lookup returns CDR1 MNHEY and CDR2 SVGAGI. CDR3 amino acids: CASSYSGKWLNTEAFF. CDR3 nucleotides: TGTGCCAGCAGTTACTCCGGGAAATGGTTGAACACTGAAGCTTTCTTT.

In its sample, this clone was seen a few times. The chain joins TRBV14 to TRBJ1-1; 7 positions agree with TRBD1. The CDR3 has 17 residues. Trimming removed 0 bases from V and 5 bases from J; junction bases left unmatched: 12. Germline-derived CDR1 and CDR2 are SGHDN and FVKESK. CDR3 nucleotides: TGTGCCAGCAGCCAAGATAGGGGGACAGCCAGGGGGACTGAAGCTTTCTTT. Protein sequence: CASSQDRGTARGTEAFF.

The chain has TRBV19 and TRBJ1-1; 9 bases match TRBD1. Germline V lookup: CDR1 LNHDA, CDR2 SQIVND (reference sequence). V shed 1 base and J 6 bases; nucleotides not matched to a gene: 6. The length of the CDR3 is 15 residues. CDR3 residues: CASSIVSTGGSEAFF. The DNA for the CDR3 is TGTGCCAGTAGTATAGTCAGTACAGGGGGCTCTGAAGCTTTCTTT.

This clone was observed a few times. This rearrangement joins TRBV6-6 to TRBJ1-6; TRBD1 matches 8 bases. V was clipped by 7 bases and J by 9 bases; unmatched bases: 8. This CDR3 region has 14 residues. The germline V gene encodes CDR1 MNHNY and CDR2 SVGAGI (reference sequence). The CDR3 bases are TGTGCCAGCATCTCCGGACAGGGCAGTTCACCCCTCCACTTT. Translated, it gives CASISGQGSSPLHF.

The chain joins TRBV5-6 to TRBJ1-1; D possibly corresponds to TRBD1 (5 bases). Trimming shortened V by 3 bases and J by 0 bases, and 24 bases separated the two germline ends. This CDR3 has 19 residues. Germline V lookup: CDR1 SGHDT, CDR2 YYEEEE. CDR3 coding DNA: TGTGCCAGCAGCTATCCCACAGGAGTTGGTCCCCGATTGAACACTGAAGCTTTCTTT. It is translated as CASSYPTGVGPRLNTEAFF.

The rearrangement joins TRBV5-1 to TRBJ1-1, with 7 bases aligning to TRBD1. Trimming took 7 bases from V and 8 from J; bases not matched to a gene: 11. The CDR3 loop spans 13 amino acids. The germline CDR1 and CDR2 sequences are SGHRS and YFSETQ. The CDR3, as DNA: TGCGCCAGCTCCCAGGGGGACCGGGGGGAAGCTTTCTTT. It yields the protein CASSQGDRGEAFF. The entire variable domain, with the rest obtained from reference TRBV5-1 and TRBJ1-1, is as follows: KAGVTQTPRYLIKTRGQQVTLSCSPISGHRSVSWYQQTPGQGLQFLFEYFSETQRNKGNFPGRFSGRQFSNSRSEMNVSTLELGDSALYLCASSQGDRGEAFFGQGTRLTVV.

This clone has only one observation. The gene calls are TRBV9 and TRBJ1-2; D perhaps matches TRBD1 (5 bases). The V gene's germline CDR1 is SGDLS and CDR2 YYNGEE. Trimming cost V 5 bases and J 8 bases, with 7 bases left between them. This CDR3 is built from 10 residues. CDR3 coding DNA: TGTGCCAGCAGGGGGGGAGGCTACACCTTC. Its protein product is CASRGGGYTF.

This clone has just one count. The V call is TRBV11-2, the J call TRBJ2-7; 9 bases fit TRBD1. From germline, CDR1 is SGHAT and CDR2 FQNNGV. This CDR3 is 15 amino acids long. V lost 2 bases to trimming and J lost 4 bases; unmatched junction nucleotides: 6. CDR3 bases: TGTGCCAGCAGCTTAAACCCGACAGGGGGTTACGAGCAGTACGTC. This encodes CASSLNPTGGYEQYV.

V is TRBV10-3 and J is TRBJ1-1; TRBD1 aligns across 11 bases. CDR3 length equals 18 residues. V gave up 0 bases and J gave up 5 bases; unmatched junction bases: 11. From germline, CDR1 is ENHRY and CDR2 SYGVKD. CDR3 in amino acids: CAISESILGQGANTEAFF. In nucleotides, the CDR3 is TGTGCCATCAGTGAGTCGATTCTAGGACAGGGGGCGAATACTGAAGCTTTCTTT.

The chain combines TRBV7-2 with TRBJ1-2; a weak D match, TRBD1 (6 bases). CDR1 SGHTA and CDR2 FQGNSA come from the germline V gene. The CDR3 contains 17 residues. V dropped 0 bases and J dropped 5 bases, with 19 bases sitting between them. CDR3: CASSLARRQGRGYGYTF. The DNA of the CDR3 is TGTGCCAGCAGCTTAGCGCGGAGGCAGGGGCGCGGGTATGGCTACACCTTC.

This clone was seen once. This CDR3 is CASGQGYNEQFF. Here the CDR3 DNA reads TGTGCCTCCGGACAGGGCTACAATGAGCAGTTCTTC. The chain employs TRBV30 and TRBJ2-1, with 8 bases fitting TRBD1. The junction had 2 bases not matched to a gene; V was cut back by 7 bases and J by 3 bases. The CDR3 length is 12 residues. CDR1 and CDR2 from the germline V gene are GTSNPN and SVGIG (reference sequence).

The chain joins TRBV18 to TRBJ2-5, with 8 nucleotides matching TRBD1. Trimming removed 4 bases from V and 1 base from J; junction bases left unmatched: 2. Germline-derived CDR1 and CDR2 are KGHSH and LQKENI. The CDR3 has 14 amino acids. The CDR3, as DNA: TGTGCCAGCTCACGGGACAGGAGCCAAGAGACCCAGTACTTC. It yields the protein CASSRDRSQETQYF.

This chain uses TRBV12-5 with TRBJ2-5, with TRBD2 matching 7 bases. Trimming took 4 bases from V and 3 from J; bases not matched to a gene: 2. The CDR3 extends over 13 amino acids. CDR1 and CDR2 from the germline V gene are LGHNT and FRNRAP. The CDR3 loop is CASGSRGEETQYF. CDR3 sequence (DNA): TGTGCTAGTGGTTCTCGGGGGGAAGAGACCCAGTACTTC.

The rearrangement joins TRBV18 to TRBJ1-2; 9 bases match TRBD1. Unmatched junction bases numbered 8, after V lost 4 bases and J lost 2 bases. Germline V CDR1 and CDR2: KGHSH, LQKENI. The CDR3 consists of 16 residues. The chain's CDR3 is CASSRSGQGSNYGYTF. The CDR3, as DNA: TGTGCCAGCTCACGAAGCGGACAGGGGAGCAACTATGGCTACACCTTC.

V and J are TRBV5-1 and TRBJ1-4; 8 bases map to TRBD1. CDR1 and CDR2 from the germline V gene are SGHRS and YFSETQ. This CDR3 region has 14 residues. Trimming took 4 bases from V and 8 from J; bases not matched to a gene: 7. This chain's CDR3 is CASSPGTGGEKLFF. CDR3 DNA: TGCGCCAGCAGCCCCGGGACAGGAGGCGAAAAACTGTTTTTT.

A few counts support this clone. This sequence joins TRBV6-1 and TRBJ1-2, with D possibly being TRBD1 (6 bases). The CDR3 sequence is 13 residues long. Trimming removed 7 bases at V and 8 bases at J, with 17 bases between. In germline, CDR1 is MNHNS, CDR2 SASEGT. The CDR3 nucleotides read TGTGCCAGCATGGGGACCAGGGGCTGGGGCTACACCTTC. Residues: CASMGTRGWGYTF.

This chain links TRBV19 with TRBJ2-3; 9 bases are a match to TRBD2. This CDR3 is 16 amino acids long. Trimming at V came to 10 bases and at J to 2 bases, leaving 13 bases not matched to a gene. The germline V gene encodes CDR1 LNHDA and CDR2 SQIVND (reference sequence). CDR3: CATSPGLAGLTDTQYF. CDR3 sequence (DNA): TGTGCCACCTCCCCTGGGCTAGCGGGACTCACAGATACGCAGTATTTT. The full variable domain, completed using reference TRBV19 and TRBJ2-3, is DGGITQSPKYLFRKEGQNVTLSCEQNLNHDAMYWYRQDPGQGLRLIYYSQIVNDFQKGDIAEGYSVSREKKESFPLTVTSAQKNPTAFYLCATSPGLAGLTDTQYFGPGTRLTVL.

This chain joins TRBV7-6 and TRBJ1-5, with D possibly being TRBD1 (5 bases). From germline, CDR1 is SGHVS and CDR2 FNYEAQ. The CDR3 contains 14 residues. With 5 bases removed from V and 2 bases from J, the gap between germline ends came to 10 bases. The CDR3 DNA reads as TGTGCCAGCAGCCGGGGGGTTGGCAATCAGCCCCAGCATTTT. Its protein product is CASSRGVGNQPQHF. The full variable domain, with the rest looked up from reference TRBV7-6 and TRBJ1-5, is GAGVSQSPRYKVTKRGQDVALRCDPISGHVSLYWYRQALGQGPEFLTYFNYEAQQDKSGLPNDRFSAERPEGSISTLTIQRTEQRDSAMYRCASSRGVGNQPQHFGDGTRLSIL.

This chain connects TRBV7-2 to TRBJ1-5; perhaps TRBD1 as D (6 bases). CDR1 is SGHTA and CDR2 is FQGNSA in the germline V gene. The length of the CDR3 is 14 residues. Trimming took off 4 bases at V and 8 bases at J, with 15 bases between the two ends. CDR3 region: CASSSTPRGEPQHF. CDR3 bases: TGTGCCAGCAGCTCAACCCCCAGGGGAGAGCCCCAGCATTTT. Variable domain in full (rest from reference TRBV7-2 and TRBJ1-5): GAGVSQSPSNKVTEKGKDVELRCDPISGHTALYWYRQSLGQGLEFLIYFQGNSAPDKSGLPSDRFSAERTGGSVSTLTIQRTQQEDSAVYLCASSSTPRGEPQHFGDGTRLSIL.

The J gene is TRBJ2-5, the V gene TRBV15, with D tentatively TRBD1 (6 bases). V was trimmed by 1 base and J by 4 bases, leaving 13 bases between them. CDR3 length: 15 residues. Germline CDR1 reads LNHNV; CDR2 reads YYDKDF (reference sequence). The CDR3 sequence is CATSRGAGEGETQYF. The CDR3 DNA is TGTGCCACCAGCAGAGGGGCAGGGGAAGGAGAGACCCAGTACTTC. Full variable domain (rest looked up from reference TRBV15 and TRBJ2-5): DAMVIQNPRYQVTQFGKPVTLSCSQTLNHNVMYWYQQKSSQAPKLLFHYYDKDFNNEADTPDNFQSRRPNTSFCFLDIRSPGLGDTAMYLCATSRGAGEGETQYFGPGTRLLVL.

This CDR3 is CASSLSTGVDYGYTF. CDR3 in DNA: TGCGCCAGCAGCTTATCCACAGGGGTCGACTATGGCTACACCTTC. The rearrangement uses TRBV4-1 and TRBJ1-2, with 7 bases identical to TRBD1. V was pared by 5 bases and J by 3 bases, with 9 bases of the junction left unmatched. CDR1 and CDR2 from the germline V gene are MGHRA and YSYEKL. The CDR3 loop spans 15 amino acids.

The V call is TRBV5-1, the J call TRBJ2-2; the match to TRBD1 covers 10 bases. Germline CDR1 is SGHRS and CDR2 is YFSETQ. CDR3 length: 17 amino acids. V was clipped by 4 bases and J by 6 bases; unmatched bases: 12. The CDR3 reads CASSLGQGPSQAGELFF. The CDR3 DNA follows: TGCGCCAGCAGCCTGGGACAGGGGCCCTCCCAAGCCGGGGAGCTGTTTTTT. The variable domain in full, completed from reference TRBV5-1 and TRBJ2-2, reads KAGVTQTPRYLIKTRGQQVTLSCSPISGHRSVSWYQQTPGQGLQFLFEYFSETQRNKGNFPGRFSGRQFSNSRSEMNVSTLELGDSALYLCASSLGQGPSQAGELFFGEGSRLTVL.

The chain joins TRBV7-2 to TRBJ1-2; D is unclear. CDR3 length: 14 residues. The V end was cut by 4 bases, the J end by 4 bases, with 13 bases between. Per germline, CDR1 SGHTA and CDR2 FQGNSA. As DNA, the CDR3 is TGTGCCAGCAGCTCCCTCGGGTCCGGCTATGGCTACACCTTC. Protein sequence: CASSSLGSGYGYTF.